This T cell receptor (beta chain) is drawn from a study of blood T cells in healthy people across ages. Alongside a J-beta primer mix, a sample-barcoded 5' primer served in a second PCR lasting roughly 6 to 11 cycles. One entry per CDR3 protein results from TCRdb running MiXCR on the 5' RACE reads. The repertoire includes about 730,000 distinct CDR3 sequences, roughly two fifths of them detected once, and around 20% sits in the top ten. Only a few counts were recorded for this clonotype. Germline CDR1 reads ENHRY; CDR2 reads SYGVKD. This CDR3 spans 14 amino acids. Trimming removed 1 base from V and 10 bases from J; junction bases left unmatched: 8.

V usage is TRBV10-3 and J usage is TRBJ1-2; 8 positions match TRBD1. Specimen: blood. The clonotype originates from a woman aged 55-69 years in good health. The CDR3 coding sequence is TGTGCCATCAGTGAGTTGGGACAGGAAAGTATCTACACCTTC. Residues: CAISELGQESIYTF.